This T cell receptor (beta chain) was recorded in a study of a mutant IDH1 vaccine in newly diagnosed glioma. Background on the study: Former treatment meant radiotherapy, temozolomide, or both; the majority had gotten both. Whole-study findings and limits: Pseudoprogression seemed unrelated to changes in top peripheral T cell clonotypes.

This clone was recorded once. Its target is not known. Libraries were prepared by immunoSEQ multiplex PCR; TCRdb keeps only in-frame clonotypes and omits some of them. The sample contains approximately 70,000 clones, approximately 83% of which appear only once. Germline V gives CDR1 SGHRS, CDR2 YFSETQ. The CDR3 is 14 amino acids. The V gene end was trimmed by 4 bases and the J gene end by 6 bases; junction bases not matched to a gene: 8. Time point given: baseline, week 1 (first vaccination visit). Noted treatment: pre-vaccination baseline after standard-of-care therapy. Tumors from donors were new WHO grade 3 or 4 IDH1-mutant astrocytomas with ATRX loss.

The clonotype was recovered from a man aged 25 to 40 with glioma. The sample here was PBMCs, taken from a glioma patient treated with radiotherapy, temozolomide or both. The rearrangement joins TRBV5-1 to TRBJ2-5, with 8 bases that match TRBD1. CDR3 in amino acids: CASSPTGDSQTQYF. The CDR3 bases are TGCGCCAGCAGCCCGACAGGGGACAGTCAGACCCAGTACTTC.